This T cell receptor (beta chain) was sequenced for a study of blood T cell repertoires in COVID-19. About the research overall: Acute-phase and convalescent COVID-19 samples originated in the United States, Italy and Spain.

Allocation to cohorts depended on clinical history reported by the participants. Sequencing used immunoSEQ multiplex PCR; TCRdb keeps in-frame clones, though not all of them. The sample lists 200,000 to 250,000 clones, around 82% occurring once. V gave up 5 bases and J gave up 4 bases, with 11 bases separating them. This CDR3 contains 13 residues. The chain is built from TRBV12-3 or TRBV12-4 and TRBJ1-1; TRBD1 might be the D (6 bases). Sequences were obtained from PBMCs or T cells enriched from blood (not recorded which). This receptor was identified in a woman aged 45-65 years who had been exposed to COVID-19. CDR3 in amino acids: CASSRKQGTEAFF. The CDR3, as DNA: TGTGCCAGCAGTCGTAAACAGGGCACTGAAGCTTTCTTT.